The text below deals with one T cell receptor beta chain. The table lists this clone with a few counts. Its specific antigen is unknown. The sample holds no much larger clone one base away, and base qualities are not on file. TCRbeta CDR3 regions were amplified from genomic DNA by means of the immunoSEQ Assay, a bias-controlled multiplex PCR. On the study's bioinformatics: Nucleated cell counts per sample were estimated from amplification of reference gene primers within the assay. Sequence reads were collapsed and filtered to measure the absolute abundance of every unique TCRbeta CDR3 rearrangement. Productive Simpson clonality was computed per sample as the square root of Simpson's diversity index over productive rearrangements. The source is immuneACCESS, and TCRdb retained only in-frame sequences with V and J called. Part of the clones is not carried over; for the studies checked, unresolved V genes explain less than half of this, and the remainder is unexplained. The D gene and trimming were derived from the DNA, and the V and J assignments and clone size from that table. The sample contains 55,000 to 65,000 clones, roughly four fifths of them found a single time. The ten largest account for about 30% of the sample.

These data are taken from a study of blood T cell repertoires in COVID-19 (dated by TCRdb to the early 2020s). In the study overall: Collaborator samples came from the United States, Italy and Spain and covered acute and convalescent phases of COVID-19. The dataset comprised deeply sampled blood TCRbeta repertoires from subjects exposed to, actively infected with, or recovered from COVID-19. Where available, HLA class I and class II types were taken from metadata supplied by the sample provider and were not determined by assay-based typing. The material from the prospective study consisted of cDNA or gDNA derived from T cells, B-cell-depleted T cells, or PBMCs. The samples were drawn from two sources: the first 160 participants of the ongoing ImmuneRACE study, and approximately 1,300 subjects contributed by 6 global collaborators. The repertoires were released in a freely available public database intended as a resource for research on the immune response to SARS-CoV-2. The sample metadata nearly always contained a de-identified subject ID, COVID-19 status, age in years and sex. What the research found in general, with its limitations: The amount of clinical and demographic metadata varied by source and participant and was provided uncurated.

CDR1 and CDR2 (MGHRA, YSYEKL) derive from the germline V gene. Relative to germline, V is 0 bases shorter and J is 3 bases shorter, with 12 bases between their ends. Including the terminal cysteine and phenylalanine, the CDR3 comprises 15 residues. The kept DNA is CDR3 alone, 45 bases in frame from the first base. One collaborating source in Seattle enrolled patients while the patients were actively infected and followed the patients over time throughout the course of disease. Each collaborating institution followed its own protocols to collect whole blood in K2EDTA tubes. For TCRbeta analysis, collaborator samples were shipped as frozen whole blood, as isolated PBMCs, or as DNA extracted from either sample type.

Sample: peripheral blood. This clonotype was obtained from a man between 60 and 75 years old with COVID-19, enrolled during active disease. The chain joins TRBV4-1 to TRBJ2-7; a tentative D match to TRBD2 spans 7 bases. The CDR3 protein: CASSQDPGGDYEQYF. The sequence in DNA is TGCGCCAGCAGCCAAGATCCGGGGGGCGACTACGAGCAGTACTTC.